This is a list of T cell receptor beta chains from one sample in a study of early T cells in non-severe SARS-CoV-2 infection. TCRdb processed the 5' RACE reads anew with MiXCR; each CDR3 protein has one entry. The sample has roughly 50,000 distinct CDR3 sequences; 8% to 10% are singletons. The sequencing sample was made of whole blood. All receptors come from an adult who was a healthcare worker with PCR-confirmed SARS-CoV-2 infection or an uninfected control (not recorded which). Both conserved end residues are part of each CDR3. The D gene is left open where the match is weak. Part of the rows lack a size; the others show once, few, many or a class for expanded clones.

clone size	J gene	D gene	V gene	CDR3 DNA	CDR3 protein
-	TRBJ1-5	-	TRBV7-6	TGTGCCAGCAGCCCGGACGGGGGCAATCAGCCCCAGCATTTT	CASSPDGGNQPQHF
few	TRBJ2-2	TRBD2	TRBV7-6	TGTGCCAGCAGCTTCTTAGCGGGAGAAAGGAGCGGGGAGCTGTTTTTT	CASSFLAGERSGELFF
-	TRBJ2-2	TRBD2	TRBV20-1	TGCAGTGCTAGACATAGCGGGGGTGCCGGGGAGCTGTTTTTT	CSARHSGGAGELFF
-	TRBJ1-2	-	TRBV2	TGTGCCAGCAGGGGTAGTGGCTACACCTTC	CASRGSGYTF
-	TRBJ2-3	-	TRBV14	TGTGCCAGCAGCCAAGGATATCACAGCACAGATACGCAGTATTTT	CASSQGYHSTDTQYF
many	TRBJ2-5	TRBD2	TRBV7-8	TGTGCCAGCAGCCCGGTGGGACTAGCGGGAGCGGAGACCCAGTACTTC	CASSPVGLAGAETQYF
few	TRBJ2-1	-	TRBV9	TGTGCCAGCAGCGTAGGTCAGACCAATGAGCAGTTCTTC	CASSVGQTNEQFF
-	TRBJ2-5	-	TRBV7-7	TGTGCTAGCAGCTCGAATGCGGGGGAGACCCAGTACTTC	CASSSNAGETQYF
few	TRBJ2-6	-	TRBV5-5	TGTGCCAGCAGCCTAACGGGCCCGGAGGTCCTGACTTTC	CASSLTGPEVLTF
few	TRBJ2-3	-	TRBV5-1	TGCGCCAGCAGCCAGGAATATACGCAGTATTTT	CASSQEYTQYF
few	TRBJ2-5	-	TRBV20-1	TGCAGTGCTAGCTTGGGGAAAGAGACCCAGTACTTC	CSASLGKETQYF
-	TRBJ2-7	-	TRBV5-1	TGCGCCAGCAGCTTGGAGGGAGGAAGGTACGAGCAGTACTTC	CASSLEGGRYEQYF
many	TRBJ2-2	-	TRBV5-1	TGCGCCAGCAGCTTGGCGGACAAGAACACCGGGGAGCTGTTTTTT	CASSLADKNTGELFF
many	TRBJ1-1	-	TRBV2	TGTGCCAGCAGTGGCCCGGCGGCAGCCAGTGAAGCTTTCTTT	CASSGPAAASEAFF
few	TRBJ1-6	-	TRBV4-1	TGCGCCAGCAGCCAAGATGGCGGGTTAGGCTCCTATAATTCACCCCTCCACTTT	CASSQDGGLGSYNSPLHF
many	TRBJ2-1	TRBD1	TRBV14	TGTGCCAGCAGCCAAGAAGTGGGACAGCCTACATTGGAGCAGTTCTTC	CASSQEVGQPTLEQFF
many	TRBJ2-1	-	TRBV13	TGTGCCAGCATCCCCGCGGGGGCGGGTCACAATGAGCAGTTCTTC	CASIPAGAGHNEQFF
-	TRBJ2-7	-	TRBV15	TGTGCCACCAGCAGGCAGGGGTCCTACGAGCAGTACTTC	CATSRQGSYEQYF
few	TRBJ1-3	-	TRBV4-1	TGCGCCAGCAGCCAAGGGATCTCTGGAAACACCATATATTTT	CASSQGISGNTIYF
few	TRBJ1-2	TRBD1	TRBV12-5	TGTGCTAGTGGACCGACAGGGGAAGGCTACACCTTC	CASGPTGEGYTF
many	TRBJ2-3	-	TRBV2	TGTGCCAGCAGTGAACGGGACAGCACAGATACGCAGTATTTT	CASSERDSTDTQYF
few	TRBJ1-5	-	TRBV4-1	TGCGCCAGCAGCCAGACAACACAGGATAGCAATCAGCCCCAGCATTTT	CASSQTTQDSNQPQHF
many	TRBJ1-1	-	TRBV29-1	TGCAGCGTGAAGTCTGCGGTCCGGGCGGGCACTGAAGCTTTCTTT	CSVKSAVRAGTEAFF
medium-sized	TRBJ2-1	-	TRBV11-2	TGTGCCAGCAGCTTCAAGTGGGACAATGAGCAGTTCTTC	CASSFKWDNEQFF
few	TRBJ2-1	-	TRBV14	TGTGCCAGCAGCCAAGATCTATTTGGACGGGAATACTTCTTC	CASSQDLFGREYFF
-	TRBJ2-5	-	TRBV5-8	TGTGCCAGCAGCTTGGGGGGGGCTTCAGGAGAGACCCAGTACTTC	CASSLGGASGETQYF
-	TRBJ1-5	-	TRBV6-6	TGTGCCAGCAGTTTGGGGGGGGGATCGGGCAATCAGCCCCAGCATTTT	CASSLGGGSGNQPQHF
few	TRBJ2-3	TRBD1	TRBV20-1	TGCAGTGCTAGGGAGGGGACAGGGAGTGATACGCAGTATTTT	CSAREGTGSDTQYF
many	TRBJ2-2	-	TRBV12-3/TRBV12-4	TGTGCCAGCAGTTTGAGCCAGGGGAACACCGGGGAGCTGTTTTTT	CASSLSQGNTGELFF
-	TRBJ2-1	TRBD1	TRBV11-2	TGTGCCAGCAGCTTGGGCTCAGGGGGCTTCAATGAGCAGTTCTTT	CASSLGSGGFNEQFF
many	TRBJ2-2	-	TRBV15	TGTGCCACCAGCAGAGTATTAATGGGAGGTCTGAACACCGGGGAGCTGTTTTTT	CATSRVLMGGLNTGELFF
few	TRBJ2-1	-	TRBV20-1	TGCAGTGCTAGAGTAGAGAGAGACTACAATGAGCAGTTCTTC	CSARVERDYNEQFF
-	TRBJ2-1	-	TRBV7-6	TGTGCCAGCAGCCTAGAACAGGCAGGGATTACCAATGAGCAGTTCTTC	CASSLEQAGITNEQFF
-	TRBJ1-1	-	TRBV13	TGTGCCAGCAGCTTAAAGGGCAGGGAGGACGCTTTCTTT	CASSLKGREDAFF
-	TRBJ2-7	TRBD2	TRBV6-2/TRBV6-3	TGTGCCAGCAGTTACGGACTAGACTACGAGCAGTACTTC	CASSYGLDYEQYF
-	TRBJ2-2	-	TRBV7-8	TGTGCCAGCAGCTTGGTGCTGAACACCGGGGAGCTGTTTTTT	CASSLVLNTGELFF
-	TRBJ2-7	TRBD2	TRBV20-1	TGCAGTGCTAGGGGGGGACTAGCGGGAGCCTACGAGCAGTACTTC	CSARGGLAGAYEQYF
-	TRBJ2-3	TRBD1	TRBV7-9	TGTGCCAGCAGCAAAATCGACAGGGTGGCCACAGATACGCAGTATTTT	CASSKIDRVATDTQYF
many	TRBJ2-1	-	TRBV29-1	TGCAGCGTTGTCCAGTTCAATGAGCAGTTCTTC	CSVVQFNEQFF
few	TRBJ2-1	TRBD2	TRBV10-1	TGCGCCAGCAGTGAGGATTTGCCGGGGGGAAACTACAATGAGCAGTTCTTC	CASSEDLPGGNYNEQFF
medium-sized	TRBJ2-1	-	TRBV5-4	TGTGCCAGCAGCTTGGCCGGGGACGAGCAGTTCTTC	CASSLAGDEQFF
-	TRBJ1-1	TRBD1	TRBV29-1	TGCAGCGTTGTCCCGGGACAGCAAGCTTTCTTT	CSVVPGQQAFF
-	TRBJ1-1	-	TRBV18	TGTGCCAGCTCAAGTACTCTACGGGGTGGGAACATGAACACTGAAGCTTTCTTT	CASSSTLRGGNMNTEAFF
-	TRBJ2-3	TRBD2	TRBV13	TGTGCCAGCAGCTCCACCCCCCCCGGACTAGCGGGGGGCCATAGCACAGATACGCAGTATTTT	CASSSTPPGLAGGHSTDTQYF
-	TRBJ1-5	TRBD1	TRBV6-2/TRBV6-3	TGTGCCAGCAGTTTGACAGGGGGCGCCGGTCAGCCCCAGCATTTT	CASSLTGGAGQPQHF
-	TRBJ2-5	-	TRBV6-6	TGTGCCAGCAGTTATCGGGGCACGATAGAGACCCAGTACTTC	CASSYRGTIETQYF
few	TRBJ2-7	-	TRBV28	TGTGCCAGCGGGGAGGGGGACGAGCAGTACTTC	CASGEGDEQYF
-	TRBJ2-1	TRBD2	TRBV20-1	TGCAGTGCTGCTAGCGGGAGGCCCGGGCCCCCGTTCTTC	CSAASGRPGPPFF
few	TRBJ2-7	TRBD1	TRBV29-1	TGCAGCGTTGCCTCGGGACAGCCGGAGCAGTACTTC	CSVASGQPEQYF
few	TRBJ2-1	TRBD2	TRBV6-2/TRBV6-3	TGTGCCAGCAGAGCCCTTCGGGGTAGCGGGGGGGAATTCTCCTACAATGAGCAGTTCTTC	CASRALRGSGGEFSYNEQFF
-	TRBJ1-1	TRBD1	TRBV5-6	TGTGCCAGCAGCTTCCGGGACAGGGTCACTGAAGCTTTCTTT	CASSFRDRVTEAFF